Sequencing of this TCR beta chain was carried out in a study of blood T cell repertoires in COVID-19. Study-level information: Samples taken during acute and convalescent COVID-19 were collected in the United States, Italy and Spain. T cells, B-cell-depleted T cells, or PBMCs supplied cDNA or gDNA.

Living in roughly 25 US areas, the participants were between 18 and 89 years of age. The protocol was immunoSEQ multiplex PCR, while the TCRdb copy is restricted to in-frame clones and leaves out a portion. The sample carries 200,000 to 300,000 clones, approximately 89% recorded once. The sequence was obtained from a middle-aged woman with acute COVID-19. The specimen was PBMCs or T cells enriched from blood (not recorded which).

CDR3 coding DNA: TGTGCCAGCAGTTTAGGGACAAATAATTCACCCCTCCACTTT. Amino acid sequence: CASSLGTNNSPLHF. The J gene is TRBJ1-6, the V gene TRBV28; D is possibly TRBD1 (6 bases). CDR1 and CDR2 (germline): MDHEN, SYDVKM. This CDR3 spans 14 amino acids. The V end was cut by 2 bases, the J end by 5 bases, with 7 bases between.